Presented here are 25 T cell receptor beta chains from one specimen sequenced in a study of response to subunit inactivated influenza vaccine. MiXCR, applied by TCRdb to the RT-PCR reads, yields one record per CDR3 protein. The table includes some 570,000 distinct CDR3 sequences, approximately 10% detected once. This sample also appeared in a second study, on T cells expressing NK-cell markers. From that paper: It was by 5'RACE template switching with UMIs that TCR beta cDNA was made.

The sample was PBMCs from blood, taken on the day of vaccination. Every receptor here comes from a man between 45 and 60 years old who received an inactivated influenza vaccine.

This clonotype was detected only a few times. The V gene is TRBV6-1, the J gene TRBJ2-7, with a weak D call TRBD2 (7 bases). The CDR3 is 13 residues long. The germline CDR1 and CDR2 sequences are MNHNS and SASEGT. Trimming removed 6 bases from V and 3 bases from J, with 12 bases in between. CDR3 bases: TGTGCCAGCAGGCACAGGGAGGGCTACGAGCAGTACTTC. It encodes CASRHREGYEQYF.

This clonotype was counted at least ten times. The chain couples TRBV5-1 to TRBJ2-4, with 12 nucleotides matching TRBD1. Germline values: CDR1 SGHRS, CDR2 YFSETQ. V lost 4 bases, J lost 8 bases, and 4 bases stayed unmatched. The CDR3 totals 14 residues. The CDR3 loop is CASSPGTGGHIQYF. Written as DNA, the CDR3 is TGCGCCAGCAGCCCTGGGACAGGGGGCCACATTCAGTACTTC.

The J gene is TRBJ2-2, the V gene TRBV6-2 or TRBV6-3; D unresolved. Germline assignment: CDR1 MNHEY and CDR2 SVGEGT. V was pared by 1 base and J by 4 bases, with 10 bases between. The CDR3 has 15 amino acids. CDR3 in amino acids: CASSYFSSTTGELFF. CDR3 sequence (DNA): TGTGCCAGCAGTTACTTCTCCTCGACCACCGGGGAGCTGTTTTTT.

In this sample, this clonotype turned up a few times. The chain uses TRBV29-1 and TRBJ2-3, with TRBD1 matching 9 bases. Germline V CDR1 and CDR2: SQVTM, ANQGSEA. V lost 4 bases to trimming and J lost 3 bases; unmatched junction nucleotides: 11. The CDR3 spans 16 residues. The CDR3 DNA is TGCAGCGTTGCCCCATTACCGGGACAGGGTACAGATACGCAGTATTTT. Protein: CSVAPLPGQGTDTQYF.

This clonotype was seen a handful of times. This chain connects TRBV24-1 to TRBJ2-3; 7 nucleotides match TRBD2. V trimming: 9 bases; J trimming: 10 bases; junction bases outside the gene matches: 12. Germline V CDR1 and CDR2: KGHDR, SFDVKD. CDR3 length equals 13 residues. The CDR3, as DNA: TGTGCCACCGGAACTAGCGTGGGATCGGCGCAGTATTTT. Translated, it gives CATGTSVGSAQYF.

The chain has TRBV28 and TRBJ2-3; 13 bases fit TRBD2. Trimming cost V 5 bases and J 2 bases; bases outside gene matches: 1. The germline V gene has CDR1 MDHEN and CDR2 SYDVKM. The length of the CDR3 is 15 residues. CDR3 amino acids: CASSTSGRATDTQYF. The CDR3 coding sequence is TGTGCCAGCAGTACTAGCGGGAGGGCCACAGATACGCAGTATTTT.

A few counts support this clonotype. The gene calls are TRBV10-3 and TRBJ1-4, with D unclear. Trimming took 6 bases from V and 5 from J, leaving 10 bases between them. Germline-derived CDR1 and CDR2 are ENHRY and SYGVKD. The CDR3 spans 13 residues. CDR3 in amino acids: CAIRKGANEKLFF. CDR3 in DNA: TGTGCCATCAGGAAGGGTGCCAATGAAAAACTGTTTTTT.

The chain combines TRBV20-1 with TRBJ2-7; D is unresolved. The CDR3 runs 11 residues. Trimming removed 0 bases from V and 7 bases from J, with 7 bases in between. CDR1 is DFQATT and CDR2 is SNEGSKA in the germline V gene (reference sequence). This CDR3 reads CSARENREQYF. The DNA of the CDR3 is TGCAGTGCTAGAGAAAATAGAGAGCAGTACTTC.

V gene TRBV9 combines with J gene TRBJ2-3; 7 bases are shared with TRBD2. The germline CDR1 and CDR2 sequences are SGDLS and YYNGEE. The CDR3 extends over 14 amino acids. V lost 4 bases to trimming and J lost 5 bases; unmatched junction nucleotides: 7. In nucleotides, the CDR3 is TGTGCCAGCAGCCTCCGGGACTATAGAGATACGCAGTATTTT. Its protein is CASSLRDYRDTQYF.

CDR3 region: CAISVASNQPQHF. The CDR3 bases are TGTGCCATCAGTGTAGCTAGCAATCAGCCCCAGCATTTT. The chain uses TRBV10-3 and TRBJ1-5; D not resolved. Between the trimmed V and J ends, which lost 4 bases and 0 bases, there was a span of 4 bases. Germline loops: CDR1 ENHRY, CDR2 SYGVKD. The CDR3 sequence is 13 residues long.

The chain has TRBV7-9 and TRBJ1-3, with no clear D. CDR1 SEHNR and CDR2 FQNEAQ come from the germline V gene (reference sequence). V lost 1 base and J lost 2, with 15 bases in between. The CDR3 runs 17 residues. The CDR3 loop reads CASSLVVGEWTGNTIYF. The CDR3 nucleotides are TGTGCCAGCAGCTTAGTGGTGGGAGAGTGGACTGGAAACACCATATATTTT.

This clonotype appeared a few times. This chain links TRBV3-1 with TRBJ2-1; 11 positions match TRBD2. Germline CDR1 reads LGHDT; CDR2 reads YNNKEL (reference sequence). V shed 4 bases and J 6 bases; nucleotides not matched to a gene: 23. CDR3 length: 21 amino acids. The CDR3 nucleotides read TGTGCCAGCAGCCCCCGCCCCGGGACTAGCGGTGAATTCTGGGCTCTCAATGAGCAGTTCTTC. As protein: CASSPRPGTSGEFWALNEQFF.

This clonotype was counted once. The gene calls are TRBV7-9 and TRBJ2-1, with D perhaps assigned TRBD1 or TRBD2 (5 bases each). The length of the CDR3 is 13 residues. Trimming removed 8 bases at V and 2 bases at J, with 10 bases between. Germline CDR1 SEHNR, CDR2 FQNEAQ (reference sequence). CDR3 loop: CASGGRAYNEQFF. The CDR3 DNA reads as TGTGCCAGCGGGGGAAGGGCCTACAATGAGCAGTTCTTC.

Only a few counts were recorded for this clonotype. This chain uses TRBV7-2 with TRBJ1-2; D remains unclear. CDR3 length: 13 amino acids. The V gene's germline CDR1 is SGHTA and CDR2 FQGNSA. Deletions cut 2 bases from V and 3 bases from J, with 7 bases between. The CDR3 here is CASSLQRDYGYTF. DNA of the CDR3: TGTGCCAGCAGCTTACAGCGGGACTATGGCTACACCTTC.

At least ten counts were recorded for this clonotype. This chain joins TRBV7-9 and TRBJ2-2; TRBD2 aligns across 14 bases. The CDR3 extends over 17 amino acids. CDR1 SEHNR and CDR2 FQNEAQ come from the germline V gene (reference sequence). Trimming took 10 bases from V and 4 from J; bases not matched to a gene: 11. CDR3 amino acids: CATPGLAGAGTTGELFF. CDR3 in DNA: TGTGCCACCCCGGGACTAGCGGGAGCAGGTACCACCGGGGAGCTGTTTTTT.

This clonotype was picked up a small number of times. This chain uses TRBV6-1 with TRBJ1-2; 7 bases align to TRBD1. Germline assignment: CDR1 MNHNS and CDR2 SASEGT. With V trimmed by 6 bases and J by 6 bases, 10 bases remained unmatched. This CDR3 is 14 amino acids long. The CDR3 bases are TGTGCCAGCAGGGATCATACAGGGGCTGATGGCTACACCTTC. This gives the protein CASRDHTGADGYTF.

This clonotype was recorded at least ten times. The chain has TRBV7-9 and TRBJ2-1, with D possibly TRBD2 on 5 matching bases. Germline-derived CDR1 and CDR2 are SEHNR and FQNEAQ (reference sequence). The length of the CDR3 is 16 residues. Trimming removed 5 bases from V and 8 bases from J, with 22 bases in between. CDR3 sequence (DNA): TGTGCCAGCAGCCAACGGGGAGAGACTGCGGGTCATGAGCAGTTCTTC. Translation: CASSQRGETAGHEQFF.

The J gene is TRBJ2-3, the V gene TRBV4-1; 9 bases agree with TRBD1. This CDR3 is built from 15 residues. Germline V CDR1 and CDR2: MGHRA, YSYEKL. V was pared by 2 bases and J by 5 bases, with 5 bases of the junction left unmatched. The CDR3 region is CASSQHRGLVDTQYF. CDR3 DNA: TGCGCCAGCAGCCAACACAGGGGGCTGGTAGATACGCAGTATTTT.

This clonotype was observed a few times. The chain recombines TRBV6-1 with TRBJ2-1; the match to TRBD1 covers 10 bases. This CDR3 spans 16 amino acids. After removal of 4 bases from V and 6 bases from J, the junction contained 9 bases not matched to a gene. Looked up from germline, CDR1 is MNHNS and CDR2 is SASEGT. CDR3 residues: CASSATDRGLSNEQFF. CDR3 nucleotide sequence: TGTGCCAGCAGTGCCACCGACAGGGGGCTTAGCAATGAGCAGTTCTTC.

The chain links TRBV7-6 to TRBJ2-3; possibly TRBD2 for D (6 bases). The CDR3 runs 16 residues. CDR1 and CDR2 from the germline V gene are SGHVS and FNYEAQ. V lost 2 bases to trimming and J lost 0 bases, with 12 bases between them. The CDR3 region is CASSLRPSDSTDTQYF. The CDR3 nucleotides are TGTGCCAGCAGCTTACGTCCTAGCGATAGCACAGATACGCAGTATTTT.

V is TRBV28 and J is TRBJ2-5, with 9 bases aligning to TRBD1. In germline, CDR1 is MDHEN, CDR2 SYDVKM. J gave up 5 bases and V 7 bases, and 14 bases lay outside the gene matches. This CDR3 contains 16 residues. DNA for the CDR3: TGTGCCAGCACTTCTACGGGACAGGGATTTTGGGAGACCCAGTACTTC. This gives the protein CASTSTGQGFWETQYF. The whole variable domain, filled in from reference TRBV28 and TRBJ2-5, reads DVKVTQSSRYLVKRTGEKVFLECVQDMDHENMFWYRQDPGLGLRLIYFSYDVKMKEKGDIPEGYSVSREKKERFSLILESASTNQTSMYLCASTSTGQGFWETQYFGPGTRLLVL.

The chain couples TRBV7-9 to TRBJ2-1; D gene ambiguous. The CDR3 runs 17 residues. Trimming removed 0 bases at V and 0 bases at J, with 12 bases between. CDR1 and CDR2 from the germline V gene are SEHNR and FQNEAQ (reference sequence). Here the CDR3 DNA reads TGTGCCAGCAGCTTAGCCCCGCAGAGGACCTCCTACAATGAGCAGTTCTTC. Its protein product is CASSLAPQRTSYNEQFF.

This chain uses TRBV15 with TRBJ2-1; the D gene is possibly TRBD1 (6 bases). The CDR3 extends over 13 amino acids. V lost 0 bases and J 12 bases, leaving 12 bases between the germline ends. Germline CDR1 and CDR2: LNHNV and YYDKDF (reference sequence). In nucleotides, the CDR3 is TGTGCCACCAGCAGAGAAGGGGGATTCTCGCAGTTCTTC. It is translated as CATSREGGFSQFF.

The chain has TRBV20-1 and TRBJ2-5; D not certain. With 0 bases removed from V and 2 bases from J, the gap between germline ends came to 16 bases. CDR1 is DFQATT, CDR2 SNEGSKA, per germline (reference sequence). This CDR3 has 16 amino acids. CDR3 residues: CSARDPPADLQETQYF. DNA for the CDR3: TGCAGTGCTAGAGATCCCCCAGCAGACCTACAAGAGACCCAGTACTTC.

V gene TRBV9 combines with J gene TRBJ2-5; possibly TRBD2 for D (6 bases). Germline loops: CDR1 SGDLS, CDR2 YYNGEE. The CDR3 consists of 16 residues. V lost 3 bases and J 1 base, leaving 16 bases between the germline ends. CDR3 DNA: TGTGCCAGCAGCGAGAGGCAGGGACTGCTCCAAGAGACCCAGTACTTC. Amino acids: CASSERQGLLQETQYF.